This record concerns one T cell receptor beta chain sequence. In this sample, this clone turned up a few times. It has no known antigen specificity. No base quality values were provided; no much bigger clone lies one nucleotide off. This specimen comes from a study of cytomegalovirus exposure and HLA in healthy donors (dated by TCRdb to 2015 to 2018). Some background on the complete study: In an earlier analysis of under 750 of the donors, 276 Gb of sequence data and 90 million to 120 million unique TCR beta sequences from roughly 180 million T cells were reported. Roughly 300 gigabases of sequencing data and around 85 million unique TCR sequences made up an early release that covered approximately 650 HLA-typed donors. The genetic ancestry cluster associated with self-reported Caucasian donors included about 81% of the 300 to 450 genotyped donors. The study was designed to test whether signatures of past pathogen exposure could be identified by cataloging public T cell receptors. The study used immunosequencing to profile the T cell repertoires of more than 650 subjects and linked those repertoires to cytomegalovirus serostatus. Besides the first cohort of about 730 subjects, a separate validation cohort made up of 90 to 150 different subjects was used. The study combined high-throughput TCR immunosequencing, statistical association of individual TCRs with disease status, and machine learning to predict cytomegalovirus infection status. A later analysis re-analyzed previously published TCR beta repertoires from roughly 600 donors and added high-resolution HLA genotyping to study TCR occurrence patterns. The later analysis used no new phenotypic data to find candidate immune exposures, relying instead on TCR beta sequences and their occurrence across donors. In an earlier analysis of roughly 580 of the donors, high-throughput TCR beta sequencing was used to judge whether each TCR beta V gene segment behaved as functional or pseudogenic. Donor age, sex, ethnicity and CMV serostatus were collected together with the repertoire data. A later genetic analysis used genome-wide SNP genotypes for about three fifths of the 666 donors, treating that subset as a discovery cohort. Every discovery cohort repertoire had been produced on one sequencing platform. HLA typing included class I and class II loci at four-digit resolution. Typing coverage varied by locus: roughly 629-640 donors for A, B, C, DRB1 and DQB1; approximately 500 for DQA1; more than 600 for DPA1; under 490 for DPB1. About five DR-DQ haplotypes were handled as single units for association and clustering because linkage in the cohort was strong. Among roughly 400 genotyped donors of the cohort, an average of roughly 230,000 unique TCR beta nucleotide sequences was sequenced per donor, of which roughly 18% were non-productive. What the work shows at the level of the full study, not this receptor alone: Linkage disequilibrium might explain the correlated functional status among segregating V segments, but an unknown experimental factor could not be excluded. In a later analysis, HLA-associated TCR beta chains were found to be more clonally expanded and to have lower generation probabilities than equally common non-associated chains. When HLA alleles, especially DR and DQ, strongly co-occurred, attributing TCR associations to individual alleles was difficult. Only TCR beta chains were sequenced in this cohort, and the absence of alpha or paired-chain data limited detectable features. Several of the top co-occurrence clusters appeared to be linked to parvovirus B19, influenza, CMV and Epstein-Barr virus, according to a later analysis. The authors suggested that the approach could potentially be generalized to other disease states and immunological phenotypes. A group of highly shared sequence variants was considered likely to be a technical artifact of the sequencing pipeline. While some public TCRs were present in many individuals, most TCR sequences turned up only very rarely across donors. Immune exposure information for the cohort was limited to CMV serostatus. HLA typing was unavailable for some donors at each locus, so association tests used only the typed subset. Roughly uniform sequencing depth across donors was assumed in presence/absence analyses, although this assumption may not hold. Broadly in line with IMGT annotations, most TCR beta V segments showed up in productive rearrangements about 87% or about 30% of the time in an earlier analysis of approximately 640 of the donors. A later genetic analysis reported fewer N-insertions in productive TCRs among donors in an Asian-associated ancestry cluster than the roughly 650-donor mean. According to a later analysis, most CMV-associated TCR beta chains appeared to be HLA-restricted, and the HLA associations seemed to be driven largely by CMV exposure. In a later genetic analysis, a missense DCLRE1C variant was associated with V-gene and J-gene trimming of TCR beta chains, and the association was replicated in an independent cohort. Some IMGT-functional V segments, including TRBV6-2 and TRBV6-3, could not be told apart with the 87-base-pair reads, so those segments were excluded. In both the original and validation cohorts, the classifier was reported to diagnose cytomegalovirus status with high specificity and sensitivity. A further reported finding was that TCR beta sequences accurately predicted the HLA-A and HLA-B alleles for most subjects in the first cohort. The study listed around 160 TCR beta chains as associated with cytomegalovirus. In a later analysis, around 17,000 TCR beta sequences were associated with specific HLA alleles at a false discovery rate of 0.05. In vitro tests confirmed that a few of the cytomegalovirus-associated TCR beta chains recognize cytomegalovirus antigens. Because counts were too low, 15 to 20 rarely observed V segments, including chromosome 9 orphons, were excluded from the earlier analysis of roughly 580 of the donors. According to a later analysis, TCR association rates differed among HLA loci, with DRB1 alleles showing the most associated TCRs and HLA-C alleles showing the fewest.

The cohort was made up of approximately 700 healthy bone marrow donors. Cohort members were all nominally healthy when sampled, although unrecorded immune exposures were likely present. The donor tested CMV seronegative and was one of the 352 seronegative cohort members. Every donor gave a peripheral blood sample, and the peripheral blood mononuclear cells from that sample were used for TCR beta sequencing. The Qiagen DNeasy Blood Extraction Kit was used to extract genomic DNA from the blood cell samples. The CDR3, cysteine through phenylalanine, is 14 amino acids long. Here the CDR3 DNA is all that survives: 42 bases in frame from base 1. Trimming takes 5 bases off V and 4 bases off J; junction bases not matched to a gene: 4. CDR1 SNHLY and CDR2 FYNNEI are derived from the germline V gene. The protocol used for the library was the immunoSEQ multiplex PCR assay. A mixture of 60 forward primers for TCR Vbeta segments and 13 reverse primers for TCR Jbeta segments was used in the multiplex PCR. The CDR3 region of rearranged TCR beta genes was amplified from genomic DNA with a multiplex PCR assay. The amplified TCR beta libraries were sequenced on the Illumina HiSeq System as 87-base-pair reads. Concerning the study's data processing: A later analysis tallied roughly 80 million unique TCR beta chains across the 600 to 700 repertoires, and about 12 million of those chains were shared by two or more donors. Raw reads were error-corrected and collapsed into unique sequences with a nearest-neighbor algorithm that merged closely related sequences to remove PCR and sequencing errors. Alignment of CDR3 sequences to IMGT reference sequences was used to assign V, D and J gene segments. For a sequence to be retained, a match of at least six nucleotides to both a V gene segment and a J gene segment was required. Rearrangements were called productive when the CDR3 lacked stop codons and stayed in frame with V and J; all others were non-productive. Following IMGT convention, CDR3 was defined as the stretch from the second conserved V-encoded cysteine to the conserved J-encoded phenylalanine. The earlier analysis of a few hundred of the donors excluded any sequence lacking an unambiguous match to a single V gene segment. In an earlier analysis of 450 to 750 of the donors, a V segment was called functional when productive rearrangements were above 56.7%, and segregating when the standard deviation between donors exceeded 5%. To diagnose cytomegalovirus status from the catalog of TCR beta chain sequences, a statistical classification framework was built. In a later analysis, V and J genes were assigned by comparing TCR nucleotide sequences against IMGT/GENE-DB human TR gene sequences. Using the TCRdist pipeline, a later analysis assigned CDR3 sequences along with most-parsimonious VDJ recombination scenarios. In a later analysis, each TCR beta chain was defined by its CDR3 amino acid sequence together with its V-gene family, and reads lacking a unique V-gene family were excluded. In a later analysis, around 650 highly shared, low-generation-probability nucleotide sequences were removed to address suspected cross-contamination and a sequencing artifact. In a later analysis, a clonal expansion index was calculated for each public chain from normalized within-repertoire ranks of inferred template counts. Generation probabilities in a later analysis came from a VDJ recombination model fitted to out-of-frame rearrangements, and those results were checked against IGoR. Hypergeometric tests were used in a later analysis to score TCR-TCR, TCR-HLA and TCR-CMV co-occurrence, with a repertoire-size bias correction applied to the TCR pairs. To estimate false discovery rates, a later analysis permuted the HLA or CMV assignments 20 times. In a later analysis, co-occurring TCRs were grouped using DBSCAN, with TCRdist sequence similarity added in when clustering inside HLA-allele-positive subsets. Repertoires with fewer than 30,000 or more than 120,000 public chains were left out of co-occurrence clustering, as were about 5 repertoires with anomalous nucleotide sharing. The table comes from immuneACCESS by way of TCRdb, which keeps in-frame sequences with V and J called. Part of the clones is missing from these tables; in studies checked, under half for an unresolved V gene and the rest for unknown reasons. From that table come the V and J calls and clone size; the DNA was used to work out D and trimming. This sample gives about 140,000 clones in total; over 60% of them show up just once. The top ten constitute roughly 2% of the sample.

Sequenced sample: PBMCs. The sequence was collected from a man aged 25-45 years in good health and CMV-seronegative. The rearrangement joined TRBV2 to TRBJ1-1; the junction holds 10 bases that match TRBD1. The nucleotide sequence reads TGTGCCAGCAGTCGGGACAGGGGTTCCACTGAAGCTTTCTTT. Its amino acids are CASSRDRGSTEAFF.